Listed below are T cell receptor beta chains from one sample, sequenced in a study of blood T cell repertoires in COVID-19. Clones were read by immunoSEQ multiplex PCR, and TCRdb kept only the in-frame ones, dropping some. The sample has 400,000 to 450,000 clones; roughly 87% are singletons. Sequencing input: PBMCs or T cells enriched from blood (not recorded which). The receptors originated from a man younger than 30 who had recovered from COVID-19. Both conserved end residues are part of each CDR3. Each record gives: CDR3 DNA, CDR3 protein, D gene, V gene, J gene, clone size. D genes are given only for firm matches. The listing skips clone size in some rows; elsewhere it reads once, few, many or a size class.

cdr3_nt: TGTGCCAGCAAAAAGGAGGGAGCAAGCACAGATACGCAGTATTTT
cdr3_aa: CASKKEGASTDTQYF
d_call: NA
v_call: TRBV7-9
j_call: TRBJ2-3
clone_size: NA

cdr3_nt: TGTGCCACCAGCAGGGGGCACGTTGCAACTAATGAAAAACTGTTTTTT
cdr3_aa: CATSRGHVATNEKLFF
d_call: NA
v_call: TRBV15
j_call: TRBJ1-4
clone_size: NA

cdr3_nt: TGTGCCAGCAGGGTGAAGGGGAACTATGGCTACACCTTC
cdr3_aa: CASRVKGNYGYTF
d_call: NA
v_call: TRBV2
j_call: TRBJ1-2
clone_size: NA

cdr3_nt: TGTGCCAGCAGCGTGCAGGGCGGTTCACCCCTCCACTTT
cdr3_aa: CASSVQGGSPLHF
d_call: NA
v_call: TRBV7-9
j_call: TRBJ1-6
clone_size: NA

cdr3_nt: TGTGCCAGCAGTGCAAGTAGGGCGGGAGATTTATTCGGGGCCAAAAACATTCAGTACTTC
cdr3_aa: CASSASRAGDLFGAKNIQYF
d_call: TRBD2
v_call: TRBV28
j_call: TRBJ2-4
clone_size: NA

cdr3_nt: TGTGCCAGCAACCCTTGGACTAGCGGGATTCCCGAGCTGTTTTTT
cdr3_aa: CASNPWTSGIPELFF
d_call: TRBD2
v_call: TRBV2
j_call: TRBJ2-2
clone_size: NA

cdr3_nt: TGTGCCAGCAGCCCTCAGACAGGGAACACTGAAGCTTTCTTT
cdr3_aa: CASSPQTGNTEAFF
d_call: NA
v_call: TRBV5-5
j_call: TRBJ1-1
clone_size: NA

cdr3_nt: TGTGCCAGCATTAGGGGTGGAATGAACACTGAAGCTTTCTTT
cdr3_aa: CASIRGGMNTEAFF
d_call: NA
v_call: TRBV2
j_call: TRBJ1-1
clone_size: NA

cdr3_nt: TGTGCCAGTAGTGCCGATTACAGGGGCGGGCAGCCCCAGCATTTT
cdr3_aa: CASSADYRGGQPQHF
d_call: TRBD1
v_call: TRBV19
j_call: TRBJ1-5
clone_size: NA

cdr3_nt: TGTGCCAGCAGGAATGTACCACGCCTAGGGGAGCTGTTTTTT
cdr3_aa: CASRNVPRLGELFF
d_call: NA
v_call: TRBV27
j_call: TRBJ2-2
clone_size: NA

cdr3_nt: TGTGCCAGCAAGGCAGGGGGCGACTCTTTAAGGAACGAGCAGTACTTC
cdr3_aa: CASKAGGDSLRNEQYF
d_call: TRBD1
v_call: TRBV28
j_call: TRBJ2-7
clone_size: NA

cdr3_nt: TGTGCCATCAGCATCGACAGGGGGCGCCCCAATGAGCAGTTCTTC
cdr3_aa: CAISIDRGRPNEQFF
d_call: TRBD1
v_call: TRBV10-3
j_call: TRBJ2-1
clone_size: NA

cdr3_nt: TGTGCCAGCAGCTTGACAGGGTCCTACTATGGCTACACCTTC
cdr3_aa: CASSLTGSYYGYTF
d_call: NA
v_call: TRBV5-7
j_call: TRBJ1-2
clone_size: NA

cdr3_nt: TGCAGTGCTAATTCCGCAGATACGCAGTATTTT
cdr3_aa: CSANSADTQYF
d_call: NA
v_call: TRBV20-1
j_call: TRBJ2-3
clone_size: NA

cdr3_nt: TGCAGCGCACAACAGGGGGCGAGGACTGAAGCTTTCTTT
cdr3_aa: CSAQQGARTEAFF
d_call: TRBD1
v_call: TRBV29-1
j_call: TRBJ1-1
clone_size: NA

cdr3_nt: TGTGCCAGCACCCCCCCTTCGGACTCCAATCAGCCCCAGCATTTT
cdr3_aa: CASTPPSDSNQPQHF
d_call: NA
v_call: TRBV27
j_call: TRBJ1-5
clone_size: NA

cdr3_nt: TGTGCCAGCAGTCAGGGACAAAACACTGAAGCTTTCTTT
cdr3_aa: CASSQGQNTEAFF
d_call: NA
v_call: TRBV13
j_call: TRBJ1-1
clone_size: NA

cdr3_nt: TGTGCCAGCAGCTCTTCGAGGGAAAAAACAAATGGCTACACCTTC
cdr3_aa: CASSSSREKTNGYTF
d_call: NA
v_call: TRBV11-3
j_call: TRBJ1-2
clone_size: NA

cdr3_nt: TGTGCCAGCTCACCGAATGGGGAGGCCAGTGGCTACACCTTC
cdr3_aa: CASSPNGEASGYTF
d_call: NA
v_call: TRBV18
j_call: TRBJ1-2
clone_size: NA

cdr3_nt: TGTGCCAGCAGCCTAAAGATCGGTTCACCCCTCCACTTT
cdr3_aa: CASSLKIGSPLHF
d_call: NA
v_call: TRBV13
j_call: TRBJ1-6
clone_size: NA

cdr3_nt: TGCGCCAGCAGCTTCGGGAATCGGCGGGATGGCTACACCTTC
cdr3_aa: CASSFGNRRDGYTF
d_call: NA
v_call: TRBV5-1
j_call: TRBJ1-2
clone_size: NA

cdr3_nt: TGTGCCAGCACACAGGCCGGGGAGCTGTTTTTT
cdr3_aa: CASTQAGELFF
d_call: NA
v_call: TRBV11-2
j_call: TRBJ2-2
clone_size: NA

cdr3_nt: TGTGCCAGCAGCCCAATCGGCAATGAGCAGTTCTTC
cdr3_aa: CASSPIGNEQFF
d_call: NA
v_call: TRBV7-8
j_call: TRBJ2-1
clone_size: NA

cdr3_nt: TGTGCCAGCAGCTTAATATCGGGGTCTAGCGGGACGGAGACCCAGTACTTC
cdr3_aa: CASSLISGSSGTETQYF
d_call: TRBD2
v_call: TRBV7-2
j_call: TRBJ2-5
clone_size: NA

cdr3_nt: TGTGCCAGCAGTCCCCAGGGCAGGGACACTGAAGCTTTCTTT
cdr3_aa: CASSPQGRDTEAFF
d_call: NA
v_call: TRBV27
j_call: TRBJ1-1
clone_size: NA

cdr3_nt: TGCAGCGTTTTGGGACAGTTCACAGATACGCAGTATTTT
cdr3_aa: CSVLGQFTDTQYF
d_call: TRBD1
v_call: TRBV29-1
j_call: TRBJ2-3
clone_size: NA

cdr3_nt: TGTGCCAGCAGTCCAACCCTGACTGGGGAAAAACTGTTTTTT
cdr3_aa: CASSPTLTGEKLFF
d_call: NA
v_call: TRBV6-5
j_call: TRBJ1-4
clone_size: NA

cdr3_nt: TGTGCCAGCAGCTGGGACGGACAGGGCAGCTCTGGGGCCAACGTCCTGACTTTC
cdr3_aa: CASSWDGQGSSGANVLTF
d_call: TRBD1
v_call: TRBV11-2
j_call: TRBJ2-6
clone_size: NA

cdr3_nt: TGTGCCAGTAGTGACAGGAGATACTATGGCTACACCTTC
cdr3_aa: CASSDRRYYGYTF
d_call: NA
v_call: TRBV19
j_call: TRBJ1-2
clone_size: NA

cdr3_nt: TGTGCCAGTAGGGGGCCTCTCAGCAATCAGCCCCAGCATTTT
cdr3_aa: CASRGPLSNQPQHF
d_call: NA
v_call: TRBV19
j_call: TRBJ1-5
clone_size: once

cdr3_nt: TGTGCCAGCAGTGAGCAGCGGGCGTACCAAGAGACCCAGTACTTC
cdr3_aa: CASSEQRAYQETQYF
d_call: NA
v_call: TRBV2
j_call: TRBJ2-5
clone_size: NA

cdr3_nt: TGTGCCAGCAGCCGGGACAGGCTCTCTGGAAACACCATATATTTT
cdr3_aa: CASSRDRLSGNTIYF
d_call: TRBD1
v_call: TRBV5-8
j_call: TRBJ1-3
clone_size: NA

cdr3_nt: TGTGCCAGCAGCCCTTCAGCGGGGGGGCATCATGAGCAGTTCTTC
cdr3_aa: CASSPSAGGHHEQFF
d_call: TRBD2
v_call: TRBV7-3
j_call: TRBJ2-1
clone_size: NA

cdr3_nt: TGTGCCTGGAGTGAAGGGACTACGCGTAGCACAGATACGCAGTATTTT
cdr3_aa: CAWSEGTTRSTDTQYF
d_call: TRBD2
v_call: TRBV30
j_call: TRBJ2-3
clone_size: once

cdr3_nt: TGTGCTTGGGCGGGGATCTCTGGAAACACCATATATTTT
cdr3_aa: CAWAGISGNTIYF
d_call: NA
v_call: TRBV12-3/TRBV12-4
j_call: TRBJ1-3
clone_size: few

cdr3_nt: TGTGCCAGCAGGGGGCTGTCCCCTGAAGCTTTCTTT
cdr3_aa: CASRGLSPEAFF
d_call: NA
v_call: TRBV27
j_call: TRBJ1-1
clone_size: NA

cdr3_nt: TGTGCCAGCAGCTCCCGACTCATGAACACTGAAGCTTTCTTT
cdr3_aa: CASSSRLMNTEAFF
d_call: NA
v_call: TRBV11-2
j_call: TRBJ1-1
clone_size: NA

cdr3_nt: TGTGCCAGCAGTTTATTTACTTGGAGGGAGAGGCAGCCCCAGCATTTT
cdr3_aa: CASSLFTWRERQPQHF
d_call: NA
v_call: TRBV28
j_call: TRBJ1-5
clone_size: once

cdr3_nt: TGTGCCATCAGTGTCGGGGGGCGAAACACCGGGGAGCTGTTTTTT
cdr3_aa: CAISVGGRNTGELFF
d_call: NA
v_call: TRBV10-3
j_call: TRBJ2-2
clone_size: once

cdr3_nt: TGTGCCAGCAGCCTCCGGACCGAGGACACTGGAAACACCATATATTTT
cdr3_aa: CASSLRTEDTGNTIYF
d_call: NA
v_call: TRBV7-9
j_call: TRBJ1-3
clone_size: NA

cdr3_nt: TGTGCCAGCGGACCACAGGGGGCACAAGGAAACACCATATATTTT
cdr3_aa: CASGPQGAQGNTIYF
d_call: TRBD1
v_call: TRBV28
j_call: TRBJ1-3
clone_size: NA

cdr3_nt: TGTGCCAGCAGGCCCGGGACAGGGGATATTGGCTACACCTTC
cdr3_aa: CASRPGTGDIGYTF
d_call: TRBD1
v_call: TRBV2
j_call: TRBJ1-2
clone_size: NA

cdr3_nt: TGTGCCAGCAGTGGTTCGGCTAGCGGGAGTTACGAGCAGTACTTC
cdr3_aa: CASSGSASGSYEQYF
d_call: TRBD2
v_call: TRBV2
j_call: TRBJ2-7
clone_size: NA

cdr3_nt: TGCGCCAGCAGCCCTCGCGGGGATCAGCCCCAGCATTTT
cdr3_aa: CASSPRGDQPQHF
d_call: NA
v_call: TRBV4-1
j_call: TRBJ1-5
clone_size: NA

cdr3_nt: TGTGCCAGCAGCGCGAGCTCCTACAATGAGCAGTTCTTC
cdr3_aa: CASSASSYNEQFF
d_call: NA
v_call: TRBV9
j_call: TRBJ2-1
clone_size: NA

cdr3_nt: TGCGCCAGCAGCTCGACCGGGACTCAATACGAGCAGTACTTC
cdr3_aa: CASSSTGTQYEQYF
d_call: NA
v_call: TRBV5-1
j_call: TRBJ2-7
clone_size: once

cdr3_nt: TGTGCCAGCAGTTACTCTAGCGGGGGGGCCTACGAGCAGTACTTC
cdr3_aa: CASSYSSGGAYEQYF
d_call: TRBD2
v_call: TRBV6-5
j_call: TRBJ2-7
clone_size: many